This T cell receptor (beta chain) was sequenced for a study of regulatory T cells in long-lasting Graves disease. Through Arm-PCR of CDR3 regions and iRepertoire HTBI primers, TCR beta libraries were built. Using its own MiXCR run on the multiplex PCR reads, TCRdb lists one record per CDR3 protein. The sample has about 240,000 distinct CDR3 sequences; 20% are singletons. The sample's time point: newly diagnosed GD, antithyroid drugs for less than 3 months. Construction of the TCR library relied on RNA isolated from PBMCs. This clonotype was seen many times. Sequence at one end of the junction differs from germline and may be a read error. The sequence came from a female donor with Graves disease. The sequencing here drew on peripheral blood mononuclear cells (PBMCs), taken at new diagnosis, from a patient treated with antithyroid drugs.

In nucleotides, the CDR3 is TGCGCCAGCAGCCAAGAGGTCTTGAGGGTATTC. This sequence encodes CASSQEVLRVF. The chain is built from TRBV4-1 and TRBJ1-2; no firm D call. This CDR3 has 11 amino acids. CDR1 MGHRA and CDR2 YSYEKL come from the germline V gene.